This T cell receptor beta chain is drawn from a study of regulatory T cells in long-lasting Graves disease. CDR3 regions were amplified by Arm-PCR using iRepertoire HTBI primers to build TCR beta libraries. Authors' processing steps: Samples collectively showed fewer than 80 TRBV and 14 TRBJ segments. TCRdb re-called the multiplex PCR reads with MiXCR, one entry per CDR3 protein. TCRdb's processing, not the study's, gives the V and J calls here. The table records approximately 470,000 distinct CDR3 sequences, 15% to 20% of them present only once. V lost 3 bases, J lost 6 bases, and 11 bases lay in between. The germline gives CDR1 DFQATT, CDR2 SNEGSKA (reference sequence). There are 12 residues in the CDR3. Time point meaning: newly diagnosed GD, antithyroid drugs for less than 3 months. From RNA extracted from PBMCs, the TCR library was made. Many counts were recorded for this clonotype. This same sample was also part of a study on T cells in Graves' hyperthyroidism and ophthalmopathy.

This TCR was sampled from a man aged 35 to 55 with Graves disease. The V gene is TRBV20-1, the J gene TRBJ1-1; D unresolved. The sample consisted of peripheral blood mononuclear cells (PBMCs), taken at new diagnosis, from a patient treated with antithyroid drugs. The DNA for the CDR3 is TGCAGTGCTAGCTACGGTTCCGCTGAAGCTTTCTTT. Translating gives CSASYGSAEAFF.